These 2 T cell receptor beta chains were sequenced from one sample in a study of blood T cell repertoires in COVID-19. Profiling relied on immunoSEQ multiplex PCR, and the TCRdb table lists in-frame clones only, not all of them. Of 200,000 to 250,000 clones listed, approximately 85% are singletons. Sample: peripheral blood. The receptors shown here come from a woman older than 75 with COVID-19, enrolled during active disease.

The CDR3 DNA reads TGTGCCAGACAGAACAGGGAGCACTCTGGAAACACCATATATTTT. Protein sequence: CARQNREHSGNTIYF. The rearrangement joins TRBV6-5 to TRBJ1-3; D perhaps matches TRBD1 (6 bases). Germline CDR1 reads MNHEY; CDR2 reads SVGAGI. The CDR3 has 15 residues. Trimming stripped 9 bases from V and 0 bases from J, with 15 bases between.

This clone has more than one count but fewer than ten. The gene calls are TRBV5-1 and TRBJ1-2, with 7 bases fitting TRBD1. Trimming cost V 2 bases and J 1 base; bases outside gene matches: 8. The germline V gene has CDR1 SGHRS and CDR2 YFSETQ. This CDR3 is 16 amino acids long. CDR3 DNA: TGCGCCAGCAGCTTACTTCTGGACAGGTTTAACTATGGCTACACCTTC. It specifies CASSLLLDRFNYGYTF.